The rows below give T cell receptor beta chains drawn from one sample of a study of identical twins. MiXCR, applied by TCRdb to the 5' RACE reads, yields one record per CDR3 protein. The top ten hold roughly 14% of the sample, which has approximately 230,000 distinct CDR3 sequences, about 6.7% seen once. In addition, the sample was reused for a study of T cells expressing NK-cell markers.

The sequenced material came from CD8+ T cells sorted from blood. The receptor set was obtained from a woman younger than 30 in good health. Both conserved end residues are part of each CDR3. Each record gives: J gene, D gene, V gene, clone size, CDR3 protein. D genes are given only for firm matches. Clone sizes are given selectively: once, few, many, or a class where the clone is expanded.

>TRBJ1-1|NA|TRBV5-8|few
CASSWVTEAFF
>TRBJ2-1|TRBD1|TRBV5-5|few
CASSLLGTAISSYNEQFF
>TRBJ2-1|NA|TRBV7-6|NA
CASSLGRQEQFF
>TRBJ2-7|TRBD2|TRBV12-3/TRBV12-4|NA
CASSSDIGLAYEQYF
>TRBJ2-5|TRBD1|TRBV5-1|many
CASSVDRGQETQYF
>TRBJ1-1|NA|TRBV3-1|NA
CASSQDRQGSDTEAFF
>TRBJ2-7|TRBD2|TRBV20-1|many
CSARSRTSGGYEQYF
>TRBJ2-1|TRBD2|TRBV7-6|many
CASSLGSGGGFLNEQFF
>TRBJ2-3|NA|TRBV25-1|many
CASSEYDPLYGDTQYF
>TRBJ2-1|TRBD2|TRBV12-3/TRBV12-4|few
CASSIQTSGSEQFF
>TRBJ1-5|NA|TRBV10-3|many
CAISATGDSNQPQHF
>TRBJ1-1|NA|TRBV7-6|once
CASSLPDGAEAFF
>TRBJ2-7|NA|TRBV29-1|many
CSVDGLNSYEQYF
>TRBJ2-1|TRBD2|TRBV29-1|many
CSVEGLASEQFF
>TRBJ2-2|TRBD2|TRBV3-1|NA
CASSRTSGRARLNTGELFF
>TRBJ2-7|TRBD1|TRBV11-2|NA
CASSLSGQGAPEQYF
>TRBJ2-7|NA|TRBV10-2|few
CASSGGDTYEQYF
>TRBJ1-6|NA|TRBV7-2|few
CASSTVGGGSPLHF
>TRBJ2-3|TRBD2|TRBV7-9|many
CASRAGGADTQYF
>TRBJ1-5|NA|TRBV27|many
CASGGSSNQPQHF